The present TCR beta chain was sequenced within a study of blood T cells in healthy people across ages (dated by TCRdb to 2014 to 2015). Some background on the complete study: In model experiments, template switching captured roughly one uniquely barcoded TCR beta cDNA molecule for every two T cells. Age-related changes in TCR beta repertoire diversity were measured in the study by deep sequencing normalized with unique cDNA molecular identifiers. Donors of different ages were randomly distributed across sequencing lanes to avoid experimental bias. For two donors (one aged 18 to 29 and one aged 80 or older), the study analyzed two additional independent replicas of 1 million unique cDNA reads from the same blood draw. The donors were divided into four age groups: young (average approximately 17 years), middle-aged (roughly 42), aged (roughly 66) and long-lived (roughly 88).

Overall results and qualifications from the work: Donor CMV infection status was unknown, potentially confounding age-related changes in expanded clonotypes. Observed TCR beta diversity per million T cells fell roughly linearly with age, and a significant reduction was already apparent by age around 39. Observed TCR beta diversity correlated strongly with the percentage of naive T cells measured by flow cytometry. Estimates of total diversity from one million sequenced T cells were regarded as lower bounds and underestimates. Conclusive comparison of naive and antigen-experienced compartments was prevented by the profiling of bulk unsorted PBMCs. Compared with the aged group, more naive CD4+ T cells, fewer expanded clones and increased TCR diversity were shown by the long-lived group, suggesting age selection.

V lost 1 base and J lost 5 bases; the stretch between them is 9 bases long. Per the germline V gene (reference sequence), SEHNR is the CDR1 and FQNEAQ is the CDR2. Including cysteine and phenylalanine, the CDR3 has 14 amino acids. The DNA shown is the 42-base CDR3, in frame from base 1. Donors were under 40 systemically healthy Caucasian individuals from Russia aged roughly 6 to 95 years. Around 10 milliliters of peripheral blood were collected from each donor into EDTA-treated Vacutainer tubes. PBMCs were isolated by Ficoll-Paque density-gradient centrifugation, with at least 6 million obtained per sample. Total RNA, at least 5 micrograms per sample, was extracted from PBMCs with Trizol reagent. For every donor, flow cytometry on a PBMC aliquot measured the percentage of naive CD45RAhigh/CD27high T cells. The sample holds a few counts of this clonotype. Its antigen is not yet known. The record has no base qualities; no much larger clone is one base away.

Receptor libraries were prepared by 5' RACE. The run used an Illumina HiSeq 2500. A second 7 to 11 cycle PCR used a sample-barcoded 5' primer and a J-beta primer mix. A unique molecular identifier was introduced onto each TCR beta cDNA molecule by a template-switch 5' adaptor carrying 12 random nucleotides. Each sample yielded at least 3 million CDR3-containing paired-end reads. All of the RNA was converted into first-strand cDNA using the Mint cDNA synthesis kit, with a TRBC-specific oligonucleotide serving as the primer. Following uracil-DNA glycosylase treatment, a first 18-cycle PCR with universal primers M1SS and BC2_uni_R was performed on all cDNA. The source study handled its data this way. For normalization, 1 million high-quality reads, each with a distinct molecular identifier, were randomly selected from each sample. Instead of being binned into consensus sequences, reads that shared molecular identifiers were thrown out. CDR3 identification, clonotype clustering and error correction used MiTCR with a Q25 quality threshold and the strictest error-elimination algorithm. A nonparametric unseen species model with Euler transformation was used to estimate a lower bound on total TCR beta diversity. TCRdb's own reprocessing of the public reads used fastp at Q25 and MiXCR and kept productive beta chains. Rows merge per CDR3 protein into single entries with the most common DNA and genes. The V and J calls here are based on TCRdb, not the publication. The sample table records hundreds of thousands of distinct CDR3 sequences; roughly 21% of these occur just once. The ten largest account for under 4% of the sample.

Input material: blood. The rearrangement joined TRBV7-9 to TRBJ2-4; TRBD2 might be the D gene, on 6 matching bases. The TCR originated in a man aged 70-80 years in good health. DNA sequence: TGTGCCAGCAGCTTAGGTAGCGGAGAAAACATTCAGTACTTC. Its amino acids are CASSLGSGENIQYF.